Each of the 12 T cell receptor beta chains below was sequenced from the same sample in a study of OX40 agonist ivuxolimab in advanced cancers. The data were produced by immunoSEQ multiplex PCR, yet TCRdb's version contains in-frame clones alone and is incomplete. The sample consists of some 42,000 clones, approximately 83% of them appearing once. The sample consisted of CD4+ or CD8+ T cells sorted from blood, taken in a trial of the OX40 agonist ivuxolimab. All receptors come from an adult with an advanced solid tumor such as melanoma, head and neck, liver or kidney cancer.

The chain links TRBV25-1 to TRBJ1-2, with 11 bases that match TRBD1. Per germline, CDR1 MGHDK and CDR2 SYGVNS. V was clipped by 4 bases and J by 7 bases; unmatched bases: 5. The CDR3 extends over 14 amino acids. CDR3 in amino acids: CASSAGTGGPGYTF. The CDR3, as DNA: TGTGCCAGCAGTGCCGGGACAGGGGGTCCTGGCTACACCTTC.

The chain uses TRBV19 and TRBJ2-1; TRBD2 aligns across 11 bases. Germline CDR1 LNHDA, CDR2 SQIVND (reference sequence). The CDR3 sequence is 17 residues long. Losses at the gene ends were 1 base for V and 8 bases for J; bases not matched to a gene: 10. CDR3 DNA sequence: TGTGCCAGTAGTATAGGTCACACTAGCGGGAGTACGGATGAGCAGTTCTTC. It encodes CASSIGHTSGSTDEQFF.

The chain joins TRBV5-6 to TRBJ2-7; weak D call: TRBD1 (6 bases). The CDR3 covers 14 residues. The germline gives CDR1 SGHDT, CDR2 YYEEEE. V gave up 0 bases and J gave up 4 bases, with 11 bases separating them. The CDR3 sequence is CASSLGGQVYEQYF. The CDR3 DNA sequence: TGTGCCAGCAGCTTGGGGGGACAAGTTTACGAGCAGTACTTC.

The chain combines TRBV15 with TRBJ2-3, with a tentative D call TRBD1 (6 bases). The ends were cut back, 5 bases at V and 5 bases at J, with 23 bases in the middle. Germline-derived CDR1 and CDR2 are LNHNV and YYDKDF (reference sequence). The CDR3 contains 17 residues. CDR3 bases: TGTGCCACCAGCGATCCATCAGGGGAAGGGGGTTTAGATACGCAGTATTTT. Encoded protein: CATSDPSGEGGLDTQYF. The full variable domain, completed using reference TRBV15 and TRBJ2-3, is DAMVIQNPRYQVTQFGKPVTLSCSQTLNHNVMYWYQQKSSQAPKLLFHYYDKDFNNEADTPDNFQSRRPNTSFCFLDIRSPGLGDTAMYLCATSDPSGEGGLDTQYFGPGTRLTVL.

This chain connects TRBV2 to TRBJ1-2; a possible D gene is TRBD1 (6 bases). The V gene lost 6 bases and the J gene lost 7 bases, with 21 bases spanning the gap. This CDR3 contains 15 residues. Germline V gene data show CDR1 as SNHLY and CDR2 as FYNNEI. CDR3 loop: CASSSTGGGSSGYTF. The CDR3 DNA reads as TGTGCCAGCAGCTCGACAGGAGGTGGGTCGTCTGGCTACACCTTC.

This chain joins TRBV28 and TRBJ2-1; D uncertain. Per germline, CDR1 MDHEN and CDR2 SYDVKM. The CDR3 is 12 amino acids. V lost 6 bases and J lost 9, with 12 bases in between. CDR3 region: CASSQSVGEQFF. For the CDR3, the DNA is TGTGCCAGCAGCCAATCGGTGGGTGAGCAGTTCTTC.

The chain links TRBV19 to TRBJ2-7, with TRBD1 as a possible D gene (6 bases). Trimming took 3 bases from V and 5 from J, leaving 17 bases between them. CDR1 is LNHDA, CDR2 SQIVND, per germline (reference sequence). The CDR3 length is 15 residues. CDR3 residues: CASSIISTGKHEQYF. The CDR3 bases are TGTGCCAGTAGTATTATAAGTACAGGGAAGCACGAGCAGTACTTC. Together with reference TRBV19 and TRBJ2-7, the CDR3 gives the full variable domain: DGGITQSPKYLFRKEGQNVTLSCEQNLNHDAMYWYRQDPGQGLRLIYYSQIVNDFQKGDIAEGYSVSREKKESFPLTVTSAQKNPTAFYLCASSIISTGKHEQYFGPGTRLTVT.

The rearrangement joins TRBV2 to TRBJ2-1, with 12 bases matching TRBD2. V shed 6 bases, J shed 7 bases, and the junction held 13 bases outside the gene matches. In germline, CDR1 is SNHLY, CDR2 FYNNEI. This CDR3 spans 17 amino acids. In DNA form, the CDR3 reads TGTGCCAGCAGGGCGACTAGCGGGGGAGTAGTTCAGAATGAGCAGTTCTTC. Translating gives CASRATSGGVVQNEQFF.

The chain links TRBV19 to TRBJ2-5; the D call may be TRBD1 or TRBD2 (5 bases each). The V end was cut by 4 bases, the J end by 4 bases, with 13 bases between. CDR1 LNHDA and CDR2 SQIVND come from the germline V gene (reference sequence). This CDR3 is 14 amino acids long. In nucleotides, the CDR3 is TGTGCCAGTAGTAGAAGACGGGGCCGAGAGACCCAGTACTTC. Its translation is CASSRRRGRETQYF.

A single count supports this clone. V is TRBV28 and J is TRBJ1-5, with 7 bases lining up with TRBD1. The CDR3 loop spans 14 amino acids. Trimming removed 5 bases from V and 9 bases from J; junction bases left unmatched: 10. CDR1 is MDHEN, CDR2 SYDVKM, per germline. CDR3 in amino acids: CASSLGQIQLPQHF. CDR3 in DNA: TGTGCCAGCAGTCTGGGACAGATCCAATTGCCCCAGCATTTT.

The V and J genes are TRBV7-2 and TRBJ2-7; the D gene is possibly TRBD2 (7 bases). The CDR3 is 14 residues long. Germline CDR1 is SGHTA and CDR2 is FQGNSA. The V and J ends lost 4 bases and 2 bases respectively, with 12 bases between them. CDR3 in amino acids: CASSSQGTTYEQYF. The CDR3 DNA reads TGTGCCAGCAGCTCCCAGGGGACTACCTACGAGCAGTACTTC.

This sequence joins TRBV19 and TRBJ2-1, with 9 bases fitting TRBD1. Germline V CDR1 and CDR2: LNHDA, SQIVND (reference sequence). The junction had 8 bases not matched to a gene; V was cut back by 8 bases and J by 6 bases. This CDR3 is 14 amino acids long. The CDR3 region is CASGKGQGINEQFF. CDR3 nucleotide sequence: TGTGCCAGTGGCAAGGGACAGGGTATCAATGAGCAGTTCTTC.